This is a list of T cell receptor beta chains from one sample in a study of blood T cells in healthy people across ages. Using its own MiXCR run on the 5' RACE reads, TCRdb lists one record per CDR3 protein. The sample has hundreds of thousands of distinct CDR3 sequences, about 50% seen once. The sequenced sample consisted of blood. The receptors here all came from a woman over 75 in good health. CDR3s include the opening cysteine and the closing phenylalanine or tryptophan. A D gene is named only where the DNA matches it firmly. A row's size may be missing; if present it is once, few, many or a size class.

CDR3: CASSSGLSYGYTF
DNA: TGTGCCAGCAGCTCCGGACTGAGCTATGGCTACACCTTC
J: TRBJ1-2
D: -
V: TRBV13
size: -

CDR3: CASSHPSGQETQYF
DNA: TGCGCCAGCAGCCATCCTAGCGGCCAAGAGACCCAGTACTTC
J: TRBJ2-5
D: TRBD2
V: TRBV5-1
size: few

CDR3: CASSILAGGPNDEQYF
DNA: TGTGCCAGCAGCATACTAGCGGGAGGGCCCAATGACGAGCAGTACTTC
J: TRBJ2-7
D: TRBD2
V: TRBV6-1
size: once

CDR3: CSARGSRMGNQPQHF
DNA: TGCAGTGCTAGAGGAAGCCGTATGGGGAATCAGCCCCAGCATTTT
J: TRBJ1-5
D: -
V: TRBV20-1
size: -

CDR3: CSARDRSSRPYEQYF
DNA: TGCAGTGCTAGAGACAGAAGTAGCAGACCCTACGAGCAGTACTTC
J: TRBJ2-7
D: -
V: TRBV20-1
size: -

CDR3: CASSLKASGGFQETQYF
DNA: TGTGCCAGCAGCCTCAAGGCATCGGGGGGGTTCCAAGAGACCCAGTACTTC
J: TRBJ2-5
D: TRBD2
V: TRBV4-2
size: many

CDR3: CASSYSRLSGANVLTF
DNA: TGTGCCAGCAGTTACTCGCGACTCTCTGGGGCCAACGTCCTGACTTTC
J: TRBJ2-6
D: -
V: TRBV6-6
size: -

CDR3: CASSLARGGRNEQFF
DNA: TGTGCCAGCAGTTTAGCCAGGGGGGGACGCAATGAGCAGTTCTTC
J: TRBJ2-1
D: -
V: TRBV28
size: many

CDR3: CASSLVGGREQPQHF
DNA: TGCGCCAGCAGCTTGGTTGGGGGGAGGGAGCAGCCCCAGCATTTT
J: TRBJ1-5
D: -
V: TRBV5-1
size: -

CDR3: CANPDSLAGSRKETQYF
DNA: TGTGCCAACCCTGACTCACTAGCGGGGAGCAGAAAAGAGACCCAGTACTTC
J: TRBJ2-5
D: TRBD2
V: TRBV6-4
size: once

CDR3: CSASRGSYEQYF
DNA: TGCAGTGCTAGTCGGGGCAGCTACGAGCAGTACTTC
J: TRBJ2-7
D: -
V: TRBV20-1
size: -

CDR3: CAITGTSGHIDEQYF
DNA: TGTGCCATCACCGGGACTAGCGGGCATATCGACGAGCAGTACTTC
J: TRBJ2-7
D: TRBD2
V: TRBV10-3
size: -

CDR3: CASSKQGETYEQYF
DNA: TGTGCCAGCAGCAAGCAGGGGGAAACCTACGAGCAGTACTTC
J: TRBJ2-7
D: TRBD1
V: TRBV12-3/TRBV12-4
size: many

CDR3: CSVTRQGTYEQYF
DNA: TGCAGCGTTACCCGACAGGGGACCTACGAGCAGTACTTC
J: TRBJ2-7
D: TRBD1
V: TRBV29-1
size: -

CDR3: CASSLVSPRDTQYF
DNA: TGCGCCAGCAGCTTGGTCTCGCCTCGAGATACGCAGTATTTT
J: TRBJ2-3
D: -
V: TRBV5-1
size: many